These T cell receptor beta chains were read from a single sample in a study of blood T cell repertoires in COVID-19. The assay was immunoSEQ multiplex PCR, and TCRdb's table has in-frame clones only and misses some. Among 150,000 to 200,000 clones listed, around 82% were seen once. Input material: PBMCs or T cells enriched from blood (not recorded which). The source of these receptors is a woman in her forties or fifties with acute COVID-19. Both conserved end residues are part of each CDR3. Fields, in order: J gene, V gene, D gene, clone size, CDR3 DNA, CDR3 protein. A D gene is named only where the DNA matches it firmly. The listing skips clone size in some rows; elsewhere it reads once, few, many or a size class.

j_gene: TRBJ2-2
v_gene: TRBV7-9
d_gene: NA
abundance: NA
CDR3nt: TGTGCCAGCAGCTTAGTAGGGAGTACCGGGGAGCTGTTTTTT
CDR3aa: CASSLVGSTGELFF

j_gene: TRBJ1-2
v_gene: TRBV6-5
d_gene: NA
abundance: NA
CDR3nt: TGTGCCAGCAGTCAGACTCTCGGCTATGGCTACACCTTC
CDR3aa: CASSQTLGYGYTF

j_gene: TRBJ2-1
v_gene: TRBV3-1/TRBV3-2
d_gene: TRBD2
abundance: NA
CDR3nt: TGTGCCAGCAGCCGAGTAGCGGGTCACTCCTACAATGAGCAGTTCTTC
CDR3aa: CASSRVAGHSYNEQFF

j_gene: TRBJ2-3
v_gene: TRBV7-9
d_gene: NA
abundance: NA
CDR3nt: TGTGCCAGCAGCTTAAGGACTGGAGCAGATACGCAGTATTTT
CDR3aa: CASSLRTGADTQYF

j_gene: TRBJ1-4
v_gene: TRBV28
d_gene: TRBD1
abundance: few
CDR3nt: TGTGCCAGCAGGGACAGGCGCTTAATTAATGAAAAACTGTTTTTT
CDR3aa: CASRDRRLINEKLFF

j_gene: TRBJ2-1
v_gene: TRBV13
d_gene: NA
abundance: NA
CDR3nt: TGTGCCAGCAGCGGCAGGGGTGGTTACAATGAGCAGTTCTTC
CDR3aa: CASSGRGGYNEQFF

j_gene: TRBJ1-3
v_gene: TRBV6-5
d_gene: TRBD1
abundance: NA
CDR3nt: TGTGCCAGCAGGTCCGGACAGGCTGGAAACACCATATATTTT
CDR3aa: CASRSGQAGNTIYF

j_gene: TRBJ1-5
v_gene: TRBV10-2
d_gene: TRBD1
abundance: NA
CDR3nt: TGCGCCTCCCGGGACAGGGGGAGTCAGCCCCAGCATTTT
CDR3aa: CASRDRGSQPQHF

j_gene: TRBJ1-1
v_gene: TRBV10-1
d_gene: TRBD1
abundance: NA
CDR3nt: TGCGCCAGCAGTGGGTTCAGGGGGCCGAGTGGTGAAGCTTTCTTT
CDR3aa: CASSGFRGPSGEAFF

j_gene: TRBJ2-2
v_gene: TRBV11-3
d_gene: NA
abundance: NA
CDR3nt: TGTGCCAGCAGCCCTCTCAGGGGAACCGGGGAGCTGTTTTTT
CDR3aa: CASSPLRGTGELFF

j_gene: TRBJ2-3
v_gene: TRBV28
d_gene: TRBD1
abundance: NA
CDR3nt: TGTGCCAGCAGATCGACAGGGCCCCCAGATACGCAGTATTTT
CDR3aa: CASRSTGPPDTQYF

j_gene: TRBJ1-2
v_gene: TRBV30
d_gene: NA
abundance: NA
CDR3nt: TGTGCCTGGAGTGTAAGCGGGCCTGGGGAGGGCTACACCTTC
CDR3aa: CAWSVSGPGEGYTF

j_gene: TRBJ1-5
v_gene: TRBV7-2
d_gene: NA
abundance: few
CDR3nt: TGTGCCAGCAGCTTAGCTGTGGGGATACTAGGCAATCAGCCCCAGCATTTT
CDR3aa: CASSLAVGILGNQPQHF

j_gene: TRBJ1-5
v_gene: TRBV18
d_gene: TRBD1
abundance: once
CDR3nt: TGTGCCAGCTCCCGGACAGGGGGCAGGGTCAATCAGCCCCAGCATTTT
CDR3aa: CASSRTGGRVNQPQHF

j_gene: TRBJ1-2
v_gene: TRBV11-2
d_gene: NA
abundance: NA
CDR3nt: TGTGCCAGCAGCTCCGCGGGGGGGAACTATGGCTACACCTTC
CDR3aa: CASSSAGGNYGYTF

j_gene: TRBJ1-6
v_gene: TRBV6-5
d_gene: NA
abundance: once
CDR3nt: TGTGCCAGCAGTTTGACCGGGAGCTCCTATAATTCACCCCTCCACTTT
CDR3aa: CASSLTGSSYNSPLHF

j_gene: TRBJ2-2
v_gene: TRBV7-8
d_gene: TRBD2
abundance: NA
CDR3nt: TGTGCCAGCAGCCGAGGACTATCGGGGGGTAACACCGGGGAGCTGTTTTTT
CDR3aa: CASSRGLSGGNTGELFF

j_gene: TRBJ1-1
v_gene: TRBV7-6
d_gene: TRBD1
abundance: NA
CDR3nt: TGTGCCAGCAGCTTATTGGGACAGGGGGTGATAAACACTGAAGCTTTCTTT
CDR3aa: CASSLLGQGVINTEAFF

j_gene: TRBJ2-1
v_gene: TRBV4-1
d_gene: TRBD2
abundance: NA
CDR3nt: TGCGCCAGCAGCTCGGGACTAGCGGACAATGAGCAGTTCTTC
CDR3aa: CASSSGLADNEQFF

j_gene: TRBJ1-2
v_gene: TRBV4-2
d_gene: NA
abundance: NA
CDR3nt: TGTGCCAGCAGCCAAGATGATGGGGGGGCGCGGGGCTACACCTTC
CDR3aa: CASSQDDGGARGYTF

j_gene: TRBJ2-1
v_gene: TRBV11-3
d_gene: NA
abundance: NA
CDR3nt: TGTGCCAGCAGCTTGCGCGGAGGCAATGAGCAGTTCTTC
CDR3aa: CASSLRGGNEQFF

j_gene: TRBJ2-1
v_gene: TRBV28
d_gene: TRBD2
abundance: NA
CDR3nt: TGTGCCAGCAGTCCCAGGCTAGCGGGGGTTGAGCAGTTCTTC
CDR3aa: CASSPRLAGVEQFF

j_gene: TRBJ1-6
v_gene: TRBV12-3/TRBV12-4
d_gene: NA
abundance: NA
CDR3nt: TGTGCCAGCAGTCGTAATTCACCCCTCCACTTT
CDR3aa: CASSRNSPLHF

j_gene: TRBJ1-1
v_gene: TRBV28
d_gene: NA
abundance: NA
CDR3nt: TGTGCCAGCAGACCGGCGACAGGTAGGGTCACTGAAGCTTTCTTT
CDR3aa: CASRPATGRVTEAFF

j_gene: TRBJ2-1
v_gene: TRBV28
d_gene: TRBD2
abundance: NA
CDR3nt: TGTGCCAGCAGTCCAGTCCTAGCGGGGGCTTACAATGAGCAGTTCTTC
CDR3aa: CASSPVLAGAYNEQFF

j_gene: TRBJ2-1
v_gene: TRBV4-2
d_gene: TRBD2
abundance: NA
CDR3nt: TGTGCCAGCAGCCAAGATGGACTAGCGGGGGGCAATGAGCAGTTCTTC
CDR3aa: CASSQDGLAGGNEQFF

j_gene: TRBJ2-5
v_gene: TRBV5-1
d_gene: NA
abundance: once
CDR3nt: TGCGCCAGCAGCTCCGGACAGCAATTGGAGACCCAGTACTTC
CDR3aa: CASSSGQQLETQYF

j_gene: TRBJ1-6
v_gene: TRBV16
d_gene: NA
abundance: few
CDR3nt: TGTGCCAGCAGCCCGGCCGGGTGGGGAGGATCACCCCTCCACTTT
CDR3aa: CASSPAGWGGSPLHF

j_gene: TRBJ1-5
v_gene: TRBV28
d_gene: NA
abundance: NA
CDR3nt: TGTGCCAGCAGCCCCGGAGGTGCGGTTCAGCCCCAGCATTTT
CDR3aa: CASSPGGAVQPQHF

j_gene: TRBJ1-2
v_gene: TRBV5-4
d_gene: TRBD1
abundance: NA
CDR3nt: TGTGCCAGCAGCTTCAACAGGGGGCAAGATGGCTACACCTTC
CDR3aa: CASSFNRGQDGYTF

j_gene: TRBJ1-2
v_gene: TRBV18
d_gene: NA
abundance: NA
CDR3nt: TGTGCCAGCTCACCACCGTCGGCAGTGGGGGCTGGCTACACCTTC
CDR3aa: CASSPPSAVGAGYTF

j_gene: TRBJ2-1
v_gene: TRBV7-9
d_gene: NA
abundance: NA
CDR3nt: TGTGCCAGCAGCCAACTAGTGGGTGAGCAGTTCTTC
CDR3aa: CASSQLVGEQFF

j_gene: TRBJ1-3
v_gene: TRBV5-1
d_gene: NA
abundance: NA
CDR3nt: TGCGCCAGCAGCCGGGTTGGGGGCTCCGGAAACACCATATATTTT
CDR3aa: CASSRVGGSGNTIYF

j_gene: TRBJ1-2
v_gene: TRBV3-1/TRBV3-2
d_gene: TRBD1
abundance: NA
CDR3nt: TGTGCCAGCAGCCAAGGGTCCGGACAGGGGGGCTATGGCTACACCTTC
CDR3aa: CASSQGSGQGGYGYTF

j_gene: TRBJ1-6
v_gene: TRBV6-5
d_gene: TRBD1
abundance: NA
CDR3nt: TGTGCCAGCAGTTATGCCCAGGGGGCCGGGCGGTCACCCCTCCACTTT
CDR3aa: CASSYAQGAGRSPLHF

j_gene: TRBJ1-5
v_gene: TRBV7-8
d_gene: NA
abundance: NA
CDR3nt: TGTGCCAGCAGCGCGACGGACTGGTTTAGCAATCAGCCCCAGCATTTT
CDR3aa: CASSATDWFSNQPQHF

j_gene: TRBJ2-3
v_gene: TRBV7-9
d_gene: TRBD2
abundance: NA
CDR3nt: TGTGCCAGCAGCTTCCCAAAAGCGGGGGGGCCAGATACGCAGTATTTT
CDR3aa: CASSFPKAGGPDTQYF

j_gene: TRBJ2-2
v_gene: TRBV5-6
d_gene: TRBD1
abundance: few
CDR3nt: TGTGCCAGCAGCTTCCTAGCGACAGGGGGCAAAACCGGGGAGCTGTTTTTT
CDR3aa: CASSFLATGGKTGELFF

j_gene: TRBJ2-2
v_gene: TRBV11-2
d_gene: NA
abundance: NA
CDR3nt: TGTGCCAGCAAGAGGGCGGGCACCGGGGAGCTGTTTTTT
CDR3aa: CASKRAGTGELFF

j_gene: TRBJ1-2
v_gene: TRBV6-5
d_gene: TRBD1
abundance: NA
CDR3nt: TGTGCCAGCAGTTACTCGACCCCGGACAGGGCAGGCGGCTACACCTTC
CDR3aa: CASSYSTPDRAGGYTF

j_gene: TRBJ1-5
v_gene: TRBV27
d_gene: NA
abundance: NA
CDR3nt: TGTGCCAGCAGCGTTCCGGGGGGCAATCAGCCCCAGCATTTT
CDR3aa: CASSVPGGNQPQHF

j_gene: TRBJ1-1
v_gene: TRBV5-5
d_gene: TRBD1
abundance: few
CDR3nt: TGTGCCAGCAGCCTTAATTCACAGGGGGGAGCTTTCTTT
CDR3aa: CASSLNSQGGAFF

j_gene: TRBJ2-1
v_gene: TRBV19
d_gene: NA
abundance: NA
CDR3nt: TGTGCCAGTATGGAGGGATCCTCCTACAATGAGCAGTTCTTC
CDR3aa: CASMEGSSYNEQFF

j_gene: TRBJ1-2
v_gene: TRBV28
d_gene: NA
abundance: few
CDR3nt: TGTGCAGGCGGGGGGGAAGATGGCTACACCTTC
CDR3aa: CAGGGEDGYTF

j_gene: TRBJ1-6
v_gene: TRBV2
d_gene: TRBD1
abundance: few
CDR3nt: TGTGCCAGCAGTCGGGACAGGGACCCACCCCTCCACTTT
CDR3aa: CASSRDRDPPLHF

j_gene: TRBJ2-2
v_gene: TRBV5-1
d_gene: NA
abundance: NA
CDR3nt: TGCGCCAGTCTATCTAACACCGGGGAGCTGTTTTTT
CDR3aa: CASLSNTGELFF

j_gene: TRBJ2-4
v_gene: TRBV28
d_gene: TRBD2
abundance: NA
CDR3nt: TGTGCCAGCAGCAAACTAGCGGGGGGGCCGTCTGGAAACATTCAGTACTTC
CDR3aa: CASSKLAGGPSGNIQYF

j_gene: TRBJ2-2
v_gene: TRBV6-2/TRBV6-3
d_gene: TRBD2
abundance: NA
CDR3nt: TGTGCCAGCAGTTACCCGGGACTAGCGGGGGTCGCGAACACCGGGGAGCTGTTTTTT
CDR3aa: CASSYPGLAGVANTGELFF

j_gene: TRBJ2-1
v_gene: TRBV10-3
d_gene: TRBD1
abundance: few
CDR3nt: TGTGCCGCCGCGGGACAGGGGAATGAGCAGTTCTTC
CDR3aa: CAAAGQGNEQFF

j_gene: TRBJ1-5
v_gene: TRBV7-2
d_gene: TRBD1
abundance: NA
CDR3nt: TGTGCCAGCAGCTTAGCGAGTTTAGCGGCCAGGGGGCAGCCCCAGCATTTT
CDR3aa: CASSLASLAARGQPQHF

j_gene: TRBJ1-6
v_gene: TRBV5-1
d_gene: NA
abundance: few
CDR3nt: TGCGCCAGCAGCACAAACCTCCGTTCCTATAATTCACCCCTCCACTTT
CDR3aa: CASSTNLRSYNSPLHF

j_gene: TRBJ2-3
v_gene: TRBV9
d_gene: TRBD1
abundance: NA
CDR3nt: TGTGCCAGCAGCGTGACTGGACAGGGAGCAGATACGCAGTATTTT
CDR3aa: CASSVTGQGADTQYF

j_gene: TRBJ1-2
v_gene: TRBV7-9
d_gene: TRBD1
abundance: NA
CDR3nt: TGTGCCAGCAGCTTGTCACAGGGGGGAGGCTACACCTTC
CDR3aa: CASSLSQGGGYTF

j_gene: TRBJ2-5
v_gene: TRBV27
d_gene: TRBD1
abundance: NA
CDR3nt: TGTGCCAGCGGGCTGGGACAGGGCGGAGGAGAGACCCAGTACTTC
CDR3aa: CASGLGQGGGETQYF

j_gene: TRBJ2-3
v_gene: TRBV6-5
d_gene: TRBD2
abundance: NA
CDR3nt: TGTGCCAGCAGGGCTAGCGGGGGGTCAGGAGATACGCAGTATTTT
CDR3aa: CASRASGGSGDTQYF

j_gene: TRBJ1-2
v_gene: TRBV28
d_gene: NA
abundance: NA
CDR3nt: TGTGCCAGCAGTTTATACGCAGGGGAAAGAGGCTACACCTTC
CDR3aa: CASSLYAGERGYTF

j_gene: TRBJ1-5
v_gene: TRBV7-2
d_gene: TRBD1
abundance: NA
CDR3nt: TGTGCCAGCAGTAAAGACAGGGGCAGCAATCAGCCCCAGCATTTT
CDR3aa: CASSKDRGSNQPQHF

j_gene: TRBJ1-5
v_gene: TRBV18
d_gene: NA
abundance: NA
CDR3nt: TGTGCCAGCTCACCTAACAACAATCAGCCCCAGCATTTT
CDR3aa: CASSPNNNQPQHF

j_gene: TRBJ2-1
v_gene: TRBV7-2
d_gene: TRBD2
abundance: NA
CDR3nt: TGTGCCAGCAGCTCGTTGGGACTAGTGGGGAATGAGCAGTTCTTC
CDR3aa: CASSSLGLVGNEQFF

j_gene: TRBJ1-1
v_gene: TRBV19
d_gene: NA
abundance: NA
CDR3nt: TGTGCCAGTAGTTCAAATGGGGGGGATACTGAAGCTTTCTTT
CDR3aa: CASSSNGGDTEAFF